A single sample gave rise to the 10 T cell receptor beta chains below, sequenced in a study of circulating tumor DNA in untreated peripheral T-cell lymphoma. Using immunoSEQ multiplex PCR, the repertoire was profiled, and TCRdb retains in-frame clones only, with some absent. The repertoire consists of around 6,400 clones, with about 66% occurring once and the leading ten covering 55%. The material sequenced was tumor tissue. These receptors were taken from a human donor with peripheral T-cell lymphoma.

The V gene is TRBV18, the J gene TRBJ2-7, with 9 nucleotides matching TRBD1. V shed 5 bases, J shed 4 bases, and the junction held 9 bases outside the gene matches. The CDR3 contains 15 residues. CDR1 is KGHSH and CDR2 is LQKENI in the germline V gene. The CDR3: CASSSYLQGAYEQYF. CDR3 in DNA: TGTGCCAGCTCATCCTACCTACAGGGGGCTTACGAGCAGTACTTC.

The V call is TRBV14, the J call TRBJ2-1; D gene ambiguous. Germline V gene sequence: CDR1 SGHDN, CDR2 FVKESK. Trimming cost V 5 bases and J 4 bases, with 9 bases left between them. This CDR3 is built from 13 residues. The CDR3 region is CASSFGIYNEQFF. DNA for the CDR3: TGTGCCAGCAGCTTTGGGATTTACAATGAGCAGTTCTTC.

The V call is TRBV6-8, the J call TRBJ1-4; D is undetermined. The length of the CDR3 is 17 residues. Germline values: CDR1 MNHGY, CDR2 SAAAGT. Trimming removed 0 bases from V and 4 bases from J, with 15 bases in between. CDR3 DNA sequence: TGTGCCAGCAGTTACTCGGAGGGCGCGGCAGATAATGAAAAACTGTTTTTT. This gives the protein CASSYSEGAADNEKLFF.

The V and J genes are TRBV6-7 and TRBJ1-1; D unclear. Being an ORF, TRBV6-7 has a function that is uncertain. CDR3 length: 11 amino acids. V lost 6 bases and J 11 bases, leaving 13 bases between the germline ends. The DNA of the CDR3 is TGTGCCAGCAGCTCCCAGCTGGGGGCTTTCTTT. Translating gives CASSSQLGAFF.

V usage is TRBV6-8 and J usage is TRBJ2-2, with 9 bases lining up with TRBD2. J lost 0 bases, V lost 2 bases, and 7 bases had no gene match. The CDR3 extends over 18 amino acids. Germline V gene sequence: CDR1 MNHGY, CDR2 SAAAGT. The CDR3 is CASSYPATSGSNTGELFF. CDR3 DNA: TGTGCCAGCAGTTACCCTGCGACTAGCGGCTCGAACACCGGGGAGCTGTTTTTT.

This chain uses TRBV28 with TRBJ2-7; possibly TRBD1 for D (5 bases). Germline CDR1 is MDHEN and CDR2 is SYDVKM. The V and J ends lost 0 bases and 6 bases respectively, with 18 bases between them. CDR3 length equals 16 residues. The CDR3 sequence: CASSLCLERGIIEQYF. CDR3 DNA: TGTGCCAGCAGTTTATGCCTAGAAAGGGGAATAATCGAGCAGTACTTC.

J is TRBJ2-5 and V is TRBV6-7; D uncertain. TRBV6-7 is labeled an ORF, and its function is uncertain. There are 14 residues in the CDR3. V was clipped by 5 bases and J by 1 base, with 11 bases between them. Here the CDR3 reads CASSETGLQETQYF. CDR3 bases: TGTGCCAGCAGTGAAACGGGCCTCCAAGAGACCCAGTACTTC.

V is TRBV6-7 and J is TRBJ1-1; D unclear. TRBV6-7 has ORF status, its function being uncertain. Trimming removed 6 bases at V and 0 bases at J, with 8 bases between. The CDR3 has 13 amino acids. CDR3 residues: CASRVLVNTEAFF. CDR3 bases: TGTGCCAGCAGAGTACTGGTGAACACTGAAGCTTTCTTT.

The genes are TRBV28 and TRBJ1-2; unclear D gene. Between the trimmed V and J ends, which lost 3 bases and 4 bases, there was a span of 15 bases. The CDR3 covers 15 residues. Per the germline V gene, CDR1 is MDHEN and CDR2 is SYDVKM. CDR3 in amino acids: CASSFTVTVLYGYTF. Written as DNA, the CDR3 is TGTGCCAGCAGTTTTACGGTGACCGTCCTCTATGGCTACACCTTC.

The rearrangement uses TRBV28 and TRBJ1-2; 7 bases fit TRBD1. The trim removed 3 bases at V and 8 bases at J, leaving 15 bases unmatched. Looked up from germline, CDR1 is MDHEN and CDR2 is SYDVKM. The CDR3 loop spans 16 amino acids. CDR3 sequence reads: CASSFGGGQARGGYTF. The DNA of the CDR3 is TGTGCCAGCAGTTTTGGGGGAGGACAGGCCCGAGGAGGCTACACCTTC.